Here is one T cell receptor beta chain with its context. TCRdb reprocessed the reads via MiXCR and lists one record per CDR3 protein. This table holds 350,000 to 500,000 distinct CDR3 sequences, around 32% found once. The ends were cut back, 4 bases at V and 0 bases at J, with 9 bases in the middle. CDR3 length: 14 amino acids. This record comes from a study of T cell repertoires in cytomegalovirus infection. The receptor's source is a human donor in good health (CMV status not recorded). Some clones in this sample may be carry-over from other donors' samples. The V call is TRBV12-3 or TRBV12-4, the J call TRBJ1-2; D might be TRBD1 (6 bases). The specimen was PBMCs. The CDR3 bases are TGTGCCAGCAGTTACCAGGGGACTAACTATGGCTACACCTTC. As protein: CASSYQGTNYGYTF.